These T cell receptor beta chains were read from a single sample in a study of vaccination effects on CD4 cells after COVID-19. Here immunoSEQ multiplex PCR was the method, and the copy in TCRdb shows in-frame clones only, minus some. The sample lists around 45,000 clones; about 80% were seen once. Antigens of these TCRs are unknown. The specimen comprised CD4+ T cells from PBMCs cultured with SARS-CoV-2 spike peptides, sampled before COVID-19 vaccination. The source of these receptors is a human donor who received a COVID-19 vaccine. Both conserved end residues are part of each CDR3. Each record gives: clone size, J gene, D gene, V gene, CDR3 DNA, CDR3 protein. The D gene is left open where the match is weak. The size field is filled for only some rows; it gives once, few, many or a size class.

abundance: few
j_gene: TRBJ1-1
d_gene: NA
v_gene: TRBV11-1
CDR3nt: TGTGCCAGCAGCTTAGAGCTCGGGAACACTGAAGCTTTCTTT
CDR3aa: CASSLELGNTEAFF

abundance: NA
j_gene: TRBJ2-3
d_gene: NA
v_gene: TRBV5-8
CDR3nt: TGTGCCAGCCCCGAATACTACTGGACCACTAGCACAGATACGCAGTATTTT
CDR3aa: CASPEYYWTTSTDTQYF

abundance: few
j_gene: TRBJ2-5
d_gene: TRBD1
v_gene: TRBV5-4
CDR3nt: TGTGCCAGCAGCTATCACACGACAGGGGTAGAGACCCAGTACTTC
CDR3aa: CASSYHTTGVETQYF

abundance: once
j_gene: TRBJ2-5
d_gene: TRBD1
v_gene: TRBV13
CDR3nt: TGTGCCAGCAGCCCCTCGCGGGCAGGGGGATTGGGAGAGACCCAGTACTTC
CDR3aa: CASSPSRAGGLGETQYF

abundance: NA
j_gene: TRBJ1-5
d_gene: NA
v_gene: TRBV6-2/TRBV6-3
CDR3nt: TGTGCCAGCAGTTACGGGGCAGGCAGCAATCAGCCCCAGCATTTT
CDR3aa: CASSYGAGSNQPQHF

abundance: NA
j_gene: TRBJ1-4
d_gene: TRBD1
v_gene: TRBV7-9
CDR3nt: TGTGCCAGCAGCTCCTACAGGGGTGAAAAACTGTTTTTT
CDR3aa: CASSSYRGEKLFF

abundance: NA
j_gene: TRBJ1-3
d_gene: NA
v_gene: TRBV28
CDR3nt: TGTGCCAGCAGTTTGATCGGTGCGTGGGGAAACACCATATATTTT
CDR3aa: CASSLIGAWGNTIYF

abundance: NA
j_gene: TRBJ1-4
d_gene: NA
v_gene: TRBV2
CDR3nt: TGTGCCAGCATTTATCTGACGGGTAATGAAAAACTGTTTTTT
CDR3aa: CASIYLTGNEKLFF

abundance: few
j_gene: TRBJ1-3
d_gene: TRBD1
v_gene: TRBV4-2
CDR3nt: TGTGCCAGCAGCCGAGAGACAGGGTTCTCTGGAAACACCATATATTTT
CDR3aa: CASSRETGFSGNTIYF

abundance: NA
j_gene: TRBJ2-3
d_gene: NA
v_gene: TRBV5-1
CDR3nt: TGCGCCAGCAGTCGGGATGGAGTGGGGGGCGGTACGCAGTATTTT
CDR3aa: CASSRDGVGGGTQYF

abundance: NA
j_gene: TRBJ2-5
d_gene: NA
v_gene: TRBV5-1
CDR3nt: TGCGCCAGCAGCTTTGGAGTCCAAGAGACCCAGTACTTC
CDR3aa: CASSFGVQETQYF

abundance: NA
j_gene: TRBJ2-1
d_gene: NA
v_gene: TRBV27
CDR3nt: TGTGCCAGCAGTTCATACCGACATGGACAGAGCTCCTACAATGAGCAGTTCTTC
CDR3aa: CASSSYRHGQSSYNEQFF

abundance: NA
j_gene: TRBJ1-1
d_gene: NA
v_gene: TRBV11-2
CDR3nt: TGTGCCAGCAGCTTAGAGCCCCCCAGTACTGAAGCTTTCTTT
CDR3aa: CASSLEPPSTEAFF

abundance: NA
j_gene: TRBJ1-4
d_gene: NA
v_gene: TRBV9
CDR3nt: TGTGCCAGCAGCGCGGGGGACACTAATGAAAAACTGTTTTTT
CDR3aa: CASSAGDTNEKLFF

abundance: once
j_gene: TRBJ2-3
d_gene: TRBD1
v_gene: TRBV7-8
CDR3nt: TGTGCCAGCAGCTCTCAACCGGGACAGGGTCCCGATACGCAGTATTTT
CDR3aa: CASSSQPGQGPDTQYF

abundance: NA
j_gene: TRBJ1-1
d_gene: TRBD1
v_gene: TRBV25-1
CDR3nt: TGTGCCAGCAGTGTACAGGGGGGATGGGACACTGAAGCTTTCTTT
CDR3aa: CASSVQGGWDTEAFF

abundance: NA
j_gene: TRBJ1-2
d_gene: TRBD1
v_gene: TRBV5-1
CDR3nt: TGCGCCAGCAGCCAGGGACAGGGCTTCAGCTATGGCTACACCTTC
CDR3aa: CASSQGQGFSYGYTF

abundance: NA
j_gene: TRBJ1-6
d_gene: NA
v_gene: TRBV24-1
CDR3nt: TGTGCCACCAGTGATTCTCGGAAGGCAGGTTCAAATTCACCCCTCCACTTT
CDR3aa: CATSDSRKAGSNSPLHF

abundance: NA
j_gene: TRBJ2-2
d_gene: NA
v_gene: TRBV24-1
CDR3nt: TGTGCCACCAGTGATCCCGGGACGGCGAACACCGGGGAGCTGTTTTTT
CDR3aa: CATSDPGTANTGELFF

abundance: NA
j_gene: TRBJ1-2
d_gene: NA
v_gene: TRBV2
CDR3nt: TGTGCCAGCAGTGAAGGGGGACCCAGCCGATTCTTC
CDR3aa: CASSEGGPSRFF

abundance: NA
j_gene: TRBJ1-1
d_gene: NA
v_gene: TRBV19
CDR3nt: TGTGCCAGTAGGGAAACGGGACCCCTGAACACTGAAGCTTTCTTT
CDR3aa: CASRETGPLNTEAFF

abundance: NA
j_gene: TRBJ1-2
d_gene: NA
v_gene: TRBV27
CDR3nt: TGTGCCAGCAGTCCCCGAATAGGGACCCTATTCTATGGCTACACCTTC
CDR3aa: CASSPRIGTLFYGYTF

abundance: NA
j_gene: TRBJ1-4
d_gene: TRBD1
v_gene: TRBV5-6
CDR3nt: TGTGCCAGCAGCGAGGGGACAGTTGAAAAACTGTTTTTT
CDR3aa: CASSEGTVEKLFF

abundance: NA
j_gene: TRBJ1-5
d_gene: NA
v_gene: TRBV6-6
CDR3nt: TGTGCCAGCAGTTACTTCTCCAGGGGAGGCAATCAGCCCCAGCATTTT
CDR3aa: CASSYFSRGGNQPQHF

abundance: NA
j_gene: TRBJ2-3
d_gene: TRBD2
v_gene: TRBV7-6
CDR3nt: TGTGCCAGCAGCTTAGCGGCTAGCGGGGGGTCAGATACGCAGTATTTT
CDR3aa: CASSLAASGGSDTQYF

abundance: NA
j_gene: TRBJ2-3
d_gene: NA
v_gene: TRBV9
CDR3nt: TGTGCCAGCAGCCCCCTCTCCCGGGGCACAGATACGCAGTATTTT
CDR3aa: CASSPLSRGTDTQYF

abundance: NA
j_gene: TRBJ2-2
d_gene: NA
v_gene: TRBV4-3
CDR3nt: TGCGCCAGCAGCCGATCTAGACTAAACACCGGGGAGCTGTTTTTT
CDR3aa: CASSRSRLNTGELFF

abundance: few
j_gene: TRBJ2-1
d_gene: TRBD2
v_gene: TRBV5-1
CDR3nt: TGCGCCAGCAGCGCTAGCGGGGGGGCCAATGAGCAGTTCTTC
CDR3aa: CASSASGGANEQFF

abundance: NA
j_gene: TRBJ2-2
d_gene: NA
v_gene: TRBV5-1
CDR3nt: TGCGCCAGCAGCTTTTTGAACACCGGGGAGCTGTTTTTT
CDR3aa: CASSFLNTGELFF

abundance: NA
j_gene: TRBJ2-3
d_gene: NA
v_gene: TRBV24-1
CDR3nt: TGTGCCACCAGTGATTTGCAGGGTTGGGATACGCAGTATTTT
CDR3aa: CATSDLQGWDTQYF

abundance: NA
j_gene: TRBJ2-5
d_gene: NA
v_gene: TRBV6-2/TRBV6-3
CDR3nt: TGTGCCAGCAGTTACGGTTTCAGGGAAAGGCAAGAGACCCAGTACTTC
CDR3aa: CASSYGFRERQETQYF

abundance: NA
j_gene: TRBJ2-2
d_gene: NA
v_gene: TRBV10-1
CDR3nt: TGCGCCAGCAGTGGATGGGAGTCCGCGAACACCGGGGAGCTGTTTTTT
CDR3aa: CASSGWESANTGELFF

abundance: NA
j_gene: TRBJ1-1
d_gene: NA
v_gene: TRBV14
CDR3nt: TGTGCCAGCAGCCAACAGTTTGGGACTGAAGCTTTCTTT
CDR3aa: CASSQQFGTEAFF